This is a list of T cell receptor beta chains from one sample in a study of T cell responses to AZD1222 COVID-19 vaccine. Assay: immunoSEQ multiplex PCR; the TCRdb copy retains only in-frame clones and omits some. The sample shows about 95,000 clones, roughly 89% of them seen only once. Sequencing used peripheral blood, obtained on day 0 of AZD1222 vaccination. These receptors were obtained from an adult in good health. Both conserved end residues are part of each CDR3. The D gene is left open where the match is weak. Expanded clones get a size class; other rows say once, few or many, or leave the size out.

size,D,J,V,DNA,CDR3
.,.,TRBJ1-1,TRBV2,TGTGCCAGCAGTGTTTCTGCGTCGTATCCTGAAGCTTTCTTT,CASSVSASYPEAFF
.,TRBD1,TRBJ1-4,TRBV18,TGTGCCAGCTCACCCCGGGACAGGGGGTCTTTAACTAATGAAAAACTGTTTTTT,CASSPRDRGSLTNEKLFF
once,.,TRBJ1-5,TRBV28,TGTGCCAGCAGTCCCCCTTGGATGGATAGCAATCAGCCCCAGCATTTT,CASSPPWMDSNQPQHF
.,.,TRBJ2-1,TRBV19,TGTGCCAGTAGTACCGATGACGGTAATAATGAGCAGTTCTTC,CASSTDDGNNEQFF
.,.,TRBJ1-2,TRBV14,TGTGCCAGCAGCCAAGATGCGGGAGCGCTATACTATGGCTACACCTTC,CASSQDAGALYYGYTF
.,.,TRBJ1-1,TRBV19,TGTGCCAGTAGTCCTAAGGTCGCCGACTGGAGAGGAATTGAAGCTTTCTTT,CASSPKVADWRGIEAFF
.,.,TRBJ1-2,TRBV7-8,TGTGCCAGCAGCTTAGTTGGGGCGGCTGGCTACACCTTC,CASSLVGAAGYTF
.,TRBD1,TRBJ1-4,TRBV2,TGTGCCAGCAGTCCACCCGCAGGGACAGGCCAAGCAACTAATGAAAAACTGTTTTTT,CASSPPAGTGQATNEKLFF
.,.,TRBJ1-1,TRBV12-5,TGTGCTAGTGGTTTGAAGGGCAGGGACCTTAATGAAGCTTTCTTT,CASGLKGRDLNEAFF
.,.,TRBJ2-7,TRBV4-1,TGCGCCAGCAGCCAAGTTCATAGCGACTCCTACGAGCAGTACTTC,CASSQVHSDSYEQYF
.,.,TRBJ1-1,TRBV30,TGTGCCTGGGGCCCGCCGGGACGCCAAAACGGAGCTTTCTTT,CAWGPPGRQNGAFF
.,.,TRBJ1-2,TRBV27,TGTGCCAGACCCCGGCTCCACTATGGCTACACCTTC,CARPRLHYGYTF
.,TRBD1,TRBJ2-5,TRBV6-5,TGTGCCAGCAGACACCCAGGGGGAGAGCAAGAGACCCAGTACTTC,CASRHPGGEQETQYF
.,.,TRBJ1-1,TRBV7-2,TGTGCCAGCAGCTTAAGGGAGTTCGGGAACACTGAAGCTTTCTTT,CASSLREFGNTEAFF
.,TRBD2,TRBJ2-7,TRBV5-4,TGTGCCAGCAGCTCGGGGGGGCCGACCTACGAGCAGTACTTC,CASSSGGPTYEQYF
.,TRBD2,TRBJ2-3,TRBV5-4,TGTGCCAGCAGCCCTAGCGGGGGGAGCACAGATACGCAGTATTTT,CASSPSGGSTDTQYF
.,TRBD1,TRBJ1-2,TRBV19,TGTGCCAGTAGTACTACAGGGGGGAATTTCTATGGCTACACCTTC,CASSTTGGNFYGYTF
.,.,TRBJ1-6,TRBV2,TGTGCCAGCTGTTCTGTAGGGCTCTATAATTCACCCCTCCACTTT,CASCSVGLYNSPLHF
.,.,TRBJ1-5,TRBV12-3/TRBV12-4,TGTGCCAGCGACTATAGCAATCAGCCCCAGCATTTT,CASDYSNQPQHF
once,TRBD1,TRBJ1-2,TRBV4-3,TGCGCCAGCAGCTTCTCCGGGACAGGGACCCGCTATGGCTACACCTTC,CASSFSGTGTRYGYTF
.,TRBD1,TRBJ1-2,TRBV7-9,TGTGCCAGCAGCTTAGGGGGACAGTCATATGGCTACACCTTC,CASSLGGQSYGYTF
.,.,TRBJ2-1,TRBV21-1,TGTGCCAGCAGCGAGTCACAGGGGAGGGGGAGAAATGAGCAGTTCTTC,CASSESQGRGRNEQFF
.,TRBD2,TRBJ2-5,TRBV9,TGTGCCAGCAGCGTAGGTAGCGGGGGGCGAGAGACCCAGTACTTC,CASSVGSGGRETQYF
.,TRBD2,TRBJ2-3,TRBV10-1,TGCGCCAGCAGGGGGGGGAGGCCAGATACGCAGTATTTT,CASRGGRPDTQYF
.,TRBD2,TRBJ2-2,TRBV5-6,TGTGCCAGCAGGACTAGCGGGGGCACCGGGGAGCTGTTTTTT,CASRTSGGTGELFF
once,TRBD1,TRBJ2-7,TRBV5-1,TGCGCCAGCAGCAGAGACAGGGGTGCAACCTACGAGCAGTACTTC,CASSRDRGATYEQYF
.,.,TRBJ2-7,TRBV4-1,TGCGCCAGCAGCCAAGATAGCTCGGACGAGCAGTACTTC,CASSQDSSDEQYF
.,.,TRBJ2-1,TRBV6-6,TGTGCCAGCAGTTACGGGCTACCCCTTTCGGGTGAGCAGTTCTTC,CASSYGLPLSGEQFF
.,.,TRBJ2-1,TRBV7-9,TGTGCCAGCAGCTTCGTGGGGGGGCCGAATGAGCAGTTCTTC,CASSFVGGPNEQFF
.,.,TRBJ1-2,TRBV6-5,TGTGCCAGCAACGGACAGACGACTAACTATGGCTACACCTTC,CASNGQTTNYGYTF
.,.,TRBJ1-6,TRBV27,TGTGCCAGCAGTTTATCCCCCTTGTATGAGAAATATAATTCACCCCTCCACTTT,CASSLSPLYEKYNSPLHF
.,.,TRBJ1-5,TRBV13,TGTGCCAGCAGCTTAGGGGGCGCGGGCAATCAGCCCCAGCATTTT,CASSLGGAGNQPQHF
.,.,TRBJ1-2,TRBV7-9,TGTGCCAGCAGCTCCAGTCGGGGCGATGGTGGCTACACCTTC,CASSSSRGDGGYTF
once,.,TRBJ2-1,TRBV30,TGTGCCTGGAGTGTAGGACGGAGCTACAATGAGCAGTTCTTC,CAWSVGRSYNEQFF
.,.,TRBJ2-1,TRBV18,TGTGCCAGCTCACCACCTACCGGGGATCACGACTATGAGCAGTTCTTC,CASSPPTGDHDYEQFF